A single sample gave rise to the 26 T cell receptor beta chains below, sequenced in a study of T cell repertoires in cytomegalovirus infection. TCRdb reprocessed the reads with MiXCR, giving one entry per CDR3 protein. The sample shows around 120,000 distinct CDR3 sequences, approximately 24% of them seen only once. No antigen has been assigned to these receptors. Sequenced: PBMCs, sequenced either directly or after in vitro stimulation (not recorded which). The receptors stem from a human donor in good health (CMV status not recorded). Some clones in this sample may be carry-over from other donors' samples.

This clonotype has a count of ten or more. The genes are TRBV12-3 or TRBV12-4 and TRBJ2-2; no clear D. V lost 6 bases, J lost 4 bases, and 6 bases lay in between. This CDR3 region has 12 residues. CDR3 coding DNA: TGTGCCAGCAGGGTGTTCACCGGGGAGCTGTTTTTT. The encoded protein is CASRVFTGELFF.

This chain joins TRBV19 and TRBJ1-5, with D maybe TRBD1 (6 bases). The CDR3 loop spans 13 amino acids. Germline assignment: CDR1 LNHDA and CDR2 SQIVND (reference sequence). Trimming took off 4 bases at V and 3 bases at J, with 7 bases between the two ends. Written as DNA, the CDR3 is TGTGCCAGTAGTAACAGGGTCAATCAGCCCCAGCATTTT. Translation gives CASSNRVNQPQHF. The whole variable domain, remainder taken from reference TRBV19 and TRBJ1-5, is DGGITQSPKYLFRKEGQNVTLSCEQNLNHDAMYWYRQDPGQGLRLIYYSQIVNDFQKGDIAEGYSVSREKKESFPLTVTSAQKNPTAFYLCASSNRVNQPQHFGDGTRLSIL.

This clonotype showed up many times. This sequence joins TRBV7-2 and TRBJ2-7, with D hard to call. With 3 bases removed from V and 1 base from J, the gap between germline ends came to 7 bases. Germline V gene sequence: CDR1 SGHTA, CDR2 FQGNSA. This CDR3 is 13 amino acids long. CDR3 sequence: CASSFDLSYEQYF. CDR3 nucleotides: TGTGCCAGCAGCTTTGACCTATCCTACGAGCAGTACTTC.

This clonotype was picked up a small number of times. The V and J genes are TRBV11-2 and TRBJ2-3, with D possibly being TRBD2 (6 bases). CDR1 and CDR2 (germline): SGHAT, FQNNGV. The V and J ends lost 5 bases and 0 bases respectively, with 12 bases between them. CDR3 size: 15 residues. The CDR3 DNA reads TGTGCCAGCAGCCCCATAGCGGCTAGCACAGATACGCAGTATTTT. This translates into CASSPIAASTDTQYF.

V usage is TRBV7-9 and J usage is TRBJ1-5; D is unresolved. The CDR3 length is 15 residues. CDR1 SEHNR and CDR2 FQNEAQ come from the germline V gene (reference sequence). With 0 bases removed from V and 2 bases from J, the gap between germline ends came to 8 bases. CDR3 region: CASSLAAEGNQPQHF. DNA of the CDR3: TGTGCCAGCAGCTTAGCGGCAGAGGGCAATCAGCCCCAGCATTTT.

The V gene is TRBV11-2, the J gene TRBJ1-4, with a tentative D call TRBD1 (6 bases). The CDR3 runs to 14 residues. V lost 5 bases to trimming and J lost 13 bases, with 20 bases between them. Germline V gene sequence: CDR1 SGHAT, CDR2 FQNNGV. The CDR3 DNA reads as TGTGCCAGCAGCCTGGACAGTGGCGTAGGGGGACTGTTTTTT. Translating it yields CASSLDSGVGGLFF. Based on the CDR3 plus reference TRBV11-2 and TRBJ1-4, the full variable domain is EAGVAQSPRYKIIEKRQSVAFWCNPISGHATLYWYQQILGQGPKLLIQFQNNGVVDDSQLPKDRFSAERLKGVDSTLKIQPAKLEDSAVYLCASSLDSGVGGLFFGSGTQLSVL.

The genes are TRBV11-2 and TRBJ2-1; D is possibly TRBD1 (5 bases). The V gene's germline CDR1 is SGHAT and CDR2 FQNNGV. The CDR3 is 13 residues long. V gave up 0 bases and J gave up 8 bases, with 8 bases separating them. The CDR3 sequence: CASSLDRQHEQFF. In nucleotides, the CDR3 is TGTGCCAGCAGCTTAGATCGACAGCATGAGCAGTTCTTC. Complete variable domain (other parts from reference TRBV11-2 and TRBJ2-1): EAGVAQSPRYKIIEKRQSVAFWCNPISGHATLYWYQQILGQGPKLLIQFQNNGVVDDSQLPKDRFSAERLKGVDSTLKIQPAKLEDSAVYLCASSLDRQHEQFFGPGTRLTVL.

The DNA of the CDR3 is TGTGCCAGCAGCTTAGTTGGGAAAACAGATACGCAGTATTTT. Translating it yields CASSLVGKTDTQYF. The chain has TRBV7-9 and TRBJ2-3; D gene uncertain. The CDR3 sequence is 14 residues long. Germline V CDR1 and CDR2: SEHNR, FQNEAQ (reference sequence). V lost 1 base and J lost 3, with 8 bases in between.

This sequence joins TRBV11-2 and TRBJ1-1, with 7 nucleotides matching TRBD1. V trimming: 4 bases; J trimming: 0 bases; junction bases outside the gene matches: 17. CDR1 is SGHAT and CDR2 is FQNNGV in the germline V gene. CDR3 size: 19 residues. CDR3 loop: CASSSDEPTQGWVNTEAFF. CDR3 bases: TGTGCCAGCAGCTCCGACGAGCCCACACAGGGGTGGGTGAACACTGAAGCTTTCTTT. The variable domain in full, completed from reference TRBV11-2 and TRBJ1-1, reads EAGVAQSPRYKIIEKRQSVAFWCNPISGHATLYWYQQILGQGPKLLIQFQNNGVVDDSQLPKDRFSAERLKGVDSTLKIQPAKLEDSAVYLCASSSDEPTQGWVNTEAFFGQGTRLTVV.

The sample holds many counts of this clonotype. The chain employs TRBV28 and TRBJ1-5; D is uncertain. CDR3 length equals 15 residues. Germline V gives CDR1 MDHEN, CDR2 SYDVKM. V was shortened by 5 bases and J by 1 base, with 12 bases between the two germline ends. The CDR3 region has the DNA TGTGCCAGCAGTACCCTTGGAGGGAGCAATCAGCCCCAGCATTTT. Its protein product is CASSTLGGSNQPQHF. The full variable domain, rest sourced from reference TRBV28 and TRBJ1-5, is DVKVTQSSRYLVKRTGEKVFLECVQDMDHENMFWYRQDPGLGLRLIYFSYDVKMKEKGDIPEGYSVSREKKERFSLILESASTNQTSMYLCASSTLGGSNQPQHFGDGTRLSIL.

J is TRBJ2-1 and V is TRBV30; D possibly matches TRBD1 or TRBD2 (5 bases each). This CDR3 is 13 amino acids long. Germline V lookup: CDR1 GTSNPN, CDR2 SVGIG (reference sequence). Between the trimmed V and J ends, which lost 4 bases and 5 bases, there was a span of 12 bases. Written as DNA, the CDR3 is TGTGCCTGGACCATGGGGACCCACAATGAGCAGTTCTTC. Protein: CAWTMGTHNEQFF.

This sequence joins TRBV12-3 or TRBV12-4 and TRBJ1-1; D is undetermined. V shed 1 base and J shed 5 bases, with 8 bases lying between them. This CDR3 contains 13 residues. The CDR3 bases are TGTGCCAGCAGTTTAGGTTACCAGACTGAAGCTTTCTTT. Translating gives CASSLGYQTEAFF.

The chain uses TRBV12-3 or TRBV12-4 and TRBJ1-5; D remains ambiguous. The CDR3 extends over 15 amino acids. Trimming took off 3 bases at V and 1 base at J, with 10 bases between the two ends. CDR3 DNA: TGTGCCAGCAGTTTTTGGGGTTTAAGCAATCAGCCCCAGCATTTT. It encodes CASSFWGLSNQPQHF.

This chain joins TRBV19 and TRBJ1-5; D might be TRBD1 (6 bases). CDR1 is LNHDA, CDR2 SQIVND, per germline (reference sequence). The CDR3 extends over 12 amino acids. V was clipped by 3 bases and J by 11 bases, with 11 bases between them. In DNA, the CDR3 is TGTGCCAGTAGTATTTGGGGGGCGGCCCAGCATTTT. It yields the protein CASSIWGAAQHF. Together with reference TRBV19 and TRBJ1-5, the CDR3 gives the full variable domain: DGGITQSPKYLFRKEGQNVTLSCEQNLNHDAMYWYRQDPGQGLRLIYYSQIVNDFQKGDIAEGYSVSREKKESFPLTVTSAQKNPTAFYLCASSIWGAAQHFGDGTRLSIL.

The chain recombines TRBV28 with TRBJ2-3; TRBD2 agrees at 10 bases. CDR1 is MDHEN, CDR2 SYDVKM, per germline. The CDR3 spans 17 residues. Trimming removed 3 bases from V and 5 bases from J; junction bases left unmatched: 11. For the CDR3, the DNA is TGTGCCAGCAGTTTCAGTAGCGGGAGGTTTAAGATAGATACGCAGTATTTT. Protein product: CASSFSSGRFKIDTQYF. Based on the CDR3 plus reference TRBV28 and TRBJ2-3, the full variable domain is DVKVTQSSRYLVKRTGEKVFLECVQDMDHENMFWYRQDPGLGLRLIYFSYDVKMKEKGDIPEGYSVSREKKERFSLILESASTNQTSMYLCASSFSSGRFKIDTQYFGPGTRLTVL.

This clonotype occurred many times. The chain joins TRBV7-2 to TRBJ1-6; D not resolved. V was trimmed by 3 bases and J by 0 bases, leaving 9 bases between them. This CDR3 has 16 residues. Germline values: CDR1 SGHTA, CDR2 FQGNSA. CDR3 region: CASSFTGSSYNSPLHF. The CDR3 bases are TGTGCCAGCAGCTTTACGGGGAGCTCCTATAATTCACCCCTCCACTTT.

At least ten counts were recorded for this clonotype. This rearrangement joins TRBV7-8 to TRBJ2-3; 13 bases align to TRBD2. The CDR3 length is 16 residues. V shed 4 bases and J 7 bases; nucleotides not matched to a gene: 8. Per the germline V gene, CDR1 is SGHVS and CDR2 is FQNEAQ. CDR3 bases: TGTGCCAGCAGCTCACAGACTAGCGGGAGGAGTAATACGCAGTATTTT. This translates into CASSSQTSGRSNTQYF.

The CDR3 here is CASSLAVGAYEQYV. The CDR3 DNA sequence: TGTGCCAGCAGCTTAGCGGTCGGGGCCTACGAGCAGTACGTC. The genes are TRBV7-2 and TRBJ2-7; perhaps TRBD2 as D (5 bases). V dropped 0 bases and J dropped 2 bases, with 8 bases sitting between them. Germline lookup yields CDR1 SGHTA and CDR2 FQGNSA. The CDR3 is made up of 14 amino acids.

The chain carries TRBV11-3 and TRBJ2-5; 9 nucleotides align to TRBD1. The V segment lost 5 bases and the J segment 4 bases; nucleotides outside the gene matches: 8. CDR1 and CDR2 (germline): SGHNT, YENEEA. This CDR3 contains 15 residues. The CDR3 nucleotides read TGTGCCAGCAGCCTTGGGACAGGGAGTGGAGAGACCCAGTACTTC. Translated, it gives CASSLGTGSGETQYF.

This clonotype occurred many times. The chain recombines TRBV7-2 with TRBJ2-7; 15 bases line up with TRBD2. Germline V gene sequence: CDR1 SGHTA, CDR2 FQGNSA. The CDR3 spans 16 residues. The ends lost 4 bases at V and 6 bases at J; junction bases unmatched: 7. This CDR3 is CASSSGLAGGRGEQYF. In DNA, the CDR3 is TGTGCCAGCAGCTCGGGACTAGCGGGAGGCAGGGGCGAGCAGTACTTC.

This clonotype was counted only a few times. The chain combines TRBV20-1 with TRBJ2-1; 8 bases map to TRBD2. V lost 0 bases to trimming and J lost 12 bases; unmatched junction nucleotides: 13. The CDR3 runs 15 residues. CDR1 is DFQATT and CDR2 is SNEGSKA in the germline V gene (reference sequence). DNA for the CDR3: TGCAGTGCTAGAGATAGAGCGGGAGCGGTGAATCGGCAGTTCTTC. It translates to CSARDRAGAVNRQFF.

This clonotype has more than one count but fewer than ten. J is TRBJ1-5 and V is TRBV19; D is possibly TRBD1 (5 bases). Germline CDR1 and CDR2: LNHDA and SQIVND (reference sequence). The V gene lost 8 bases and the J gene lost 6 bases, with 8 bases spanning the gap. CDR3 length: 11 amino acids. CDR3 DNA sequence: TGTGCCAGTGGGACGGCTCAGCCCCAGCATTTT. Amino acid sequence: CASGTAQPQHF.

CDR3 in DNA: TGTGCCAGCAGTCCCTACAGGGGGTATGAGCAGTTCTTC. Its translation: CASSPYRGYEQFF. The V and J genes are TRBV12-3 or TRBV12-4 and TRBJ2-1; 8 bases align to TRBD1. Losses at the gene ends were 5 bases for V and 8 bases for J; bases not matched to a gene: 5. The CDR3 is 13 amino acids.

This chain uses TRBV7-3 with TRBJ2-2; 10 positions agree with TRBD2. The ends lost 5 bases at V and 7 bases at J; junction bases unmatched: 10. This CDR3 contains 16 residues. Germline CDR1 is SGHTA and CDR2 is FQGTGA. Here the CDR3 reads CASSLLAGFSDGELFF. CDR3 DNA: TGTGCCAGCAGCCTACTAGCGGGATTCTCCGACGGGGAGCTGTTTTTT.

There are many counts of this clonotype. The genes are TRBV7-2 and TRBJ2-7; 9 nucleotides agree with TRBD2. Germline-derived CDR1 and CDR2 are SGHTA and FQGNSA. This CDR3 contains 13 residues. V gave up 3 bases and J gave up 3 bases; unmatched junction bases: 0. The CDR3 sequence is CASSLTSGYEQYV. In DNA form, the CDR3 reads TGTGCCAGCAGCTTGACTAGCGGCTACGAGCAGTACGTC.

A few counts support this clonotype. The gene calls are TRBV7-2 and TRBJ2-5; possibly TRBD2 for D (5 bases). From germline, CDR1 is SGHTA and CDR2 FQGNSA. Trimming took 7 bases from V and 3 from J, leaving 12 bases between them. This CDR3 is 13 amino acids long. CDR3 protein: CASMERTEETQYF. The CDR3 DNA sequence: TGTGCCAGCATGGAGCGGACCGAAGAGACCCAGTACTTC.